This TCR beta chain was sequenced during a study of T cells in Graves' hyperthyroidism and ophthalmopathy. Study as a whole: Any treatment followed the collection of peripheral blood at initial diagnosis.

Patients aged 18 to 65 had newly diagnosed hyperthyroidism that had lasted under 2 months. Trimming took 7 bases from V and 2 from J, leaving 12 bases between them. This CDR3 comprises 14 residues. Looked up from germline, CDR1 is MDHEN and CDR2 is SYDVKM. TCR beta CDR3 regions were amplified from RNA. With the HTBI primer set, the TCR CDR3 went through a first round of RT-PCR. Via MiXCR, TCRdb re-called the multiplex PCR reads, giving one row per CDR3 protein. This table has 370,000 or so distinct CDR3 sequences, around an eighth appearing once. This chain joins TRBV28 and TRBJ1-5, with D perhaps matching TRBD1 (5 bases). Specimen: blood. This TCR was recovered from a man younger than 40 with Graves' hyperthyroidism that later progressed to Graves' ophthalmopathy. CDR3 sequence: CASTPDSRNQPQHF. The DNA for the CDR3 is TGTGCCAGCACTCCAGACAGCCGCAATCAGCCCCAGCATTTT. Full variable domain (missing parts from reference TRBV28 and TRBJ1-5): DVKVTQSSRYLVKRTGEKVFLECVQDMDHENMFWYRQDPGLGLRLIYFSYDVKMKEKGDIPEGYSVSREKKERFSLILESASTNQTSMYLCASTPDSRNQPQHFGDGTRLSIL.